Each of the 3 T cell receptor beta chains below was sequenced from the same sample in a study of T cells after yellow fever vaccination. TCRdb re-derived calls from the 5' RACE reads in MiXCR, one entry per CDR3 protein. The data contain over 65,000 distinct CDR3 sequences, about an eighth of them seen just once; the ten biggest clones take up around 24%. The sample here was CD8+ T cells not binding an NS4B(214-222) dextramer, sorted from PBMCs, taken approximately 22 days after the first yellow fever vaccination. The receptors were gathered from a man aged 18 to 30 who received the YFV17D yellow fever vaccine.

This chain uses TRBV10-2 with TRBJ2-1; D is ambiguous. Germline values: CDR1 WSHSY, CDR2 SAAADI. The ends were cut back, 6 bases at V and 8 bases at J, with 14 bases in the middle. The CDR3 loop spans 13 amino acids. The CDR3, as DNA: TGCGCCAGCAGCGAGACCTATCCCGATGAGCAGTTCTTC. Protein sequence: CASSETYPDEQFF.

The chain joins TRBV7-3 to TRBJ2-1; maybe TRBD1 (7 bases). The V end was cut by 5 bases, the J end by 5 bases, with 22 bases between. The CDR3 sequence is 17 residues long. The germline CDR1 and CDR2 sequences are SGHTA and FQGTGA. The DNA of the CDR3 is TGTGCCAGCAGCCACCAGGGGGGAATAGTCGGGAACAATGAGCAGTTCTTC. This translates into CASSHQGGIVGNNEQFF.

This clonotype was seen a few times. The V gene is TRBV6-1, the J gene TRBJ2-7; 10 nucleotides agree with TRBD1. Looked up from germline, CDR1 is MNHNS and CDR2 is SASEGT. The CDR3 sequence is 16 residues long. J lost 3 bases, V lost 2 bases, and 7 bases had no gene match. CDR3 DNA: TGTGCCAGCAGTGAACCTATGCGGGACAGGGGCTACGAGCAGTACTTC. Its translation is CASSEPMRDRGYEQYF.